This T cell receptor beta chain emerged from a study of T-cell memory formation after mild COVID-19. Per germline, CDR1 SGHRS and CDR2 YFSETQ. This CDR3 region has 16 residues. The J segment lost 4 bases and the V segment lost 1 base, leaving 8 bases of the junction unmatched. TCRdb processed the 5' RACE reads anew with MiXCR; each CDR3 protein has one entry. The sample shows more than 120,000 distinct CDR3 sequences, approximately 5.7% of them seen only once. Study-wide results and caveats: Several responding clones turned up in pre-infection memory, indicating that cross-reactive memory may have taken part.

A note on this clonotype: Its antigen remains unknown.

This chain connects TRBV5-1 to TRBJ2-5; 9 positions agree with TRBD2. Sequenced material: PBMCs or a T cell subset sorted from them (not recorded which). This receptor was identified in an adult woman who had mild COVID-19 (a few samples of this study predate the infection). Cell type and time point are not known. The chain's CDR3 is CASSLIAGVVVETQYF. The CDR3 DNA reads TGCGCCAGCAGCTTGATAGCGGGAGTAGTTGTAGAGACCCAGTACTTC.